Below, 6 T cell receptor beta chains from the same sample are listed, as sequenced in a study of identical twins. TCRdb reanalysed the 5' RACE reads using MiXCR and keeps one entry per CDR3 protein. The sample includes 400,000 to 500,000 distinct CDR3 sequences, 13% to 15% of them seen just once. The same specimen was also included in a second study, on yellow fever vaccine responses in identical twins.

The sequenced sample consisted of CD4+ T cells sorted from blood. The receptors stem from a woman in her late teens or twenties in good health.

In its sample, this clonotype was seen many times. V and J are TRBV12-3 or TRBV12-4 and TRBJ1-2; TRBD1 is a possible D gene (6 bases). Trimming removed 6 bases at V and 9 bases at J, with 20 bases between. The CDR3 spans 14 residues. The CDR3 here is CASSKGGGPRRYTF. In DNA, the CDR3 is TGTGCCAGCAGCAAGGGGGGGGGACCTCGTCGCTACACCTTC.

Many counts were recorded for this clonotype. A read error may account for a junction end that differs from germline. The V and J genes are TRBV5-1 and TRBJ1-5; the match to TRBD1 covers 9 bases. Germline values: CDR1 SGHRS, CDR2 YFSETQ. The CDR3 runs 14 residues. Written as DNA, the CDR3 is TGTGCCAGCAGTTTAGGGACAGGGAATCAGCCCCAGCATTTT. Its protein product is CASSLGTGNQPQHF.

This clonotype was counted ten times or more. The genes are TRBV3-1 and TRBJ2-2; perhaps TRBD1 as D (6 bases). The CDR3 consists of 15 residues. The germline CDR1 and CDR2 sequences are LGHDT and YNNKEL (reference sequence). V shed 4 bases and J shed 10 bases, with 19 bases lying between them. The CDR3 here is CASSPVDRRGEELFF. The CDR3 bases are TGTGCCAGCAGCCCCGTCGACAGGAGAGGCGAGGAGCTGTTTTTT.

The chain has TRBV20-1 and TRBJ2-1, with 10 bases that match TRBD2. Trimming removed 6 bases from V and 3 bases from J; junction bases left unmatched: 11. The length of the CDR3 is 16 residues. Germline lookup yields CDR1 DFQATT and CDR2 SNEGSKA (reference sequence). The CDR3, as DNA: TGCAGTGCCCCGAGCATGACTAGCGGGCACTACAATGAGCAGTTCTTC. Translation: CSAPSMTSGHYNEQFF.

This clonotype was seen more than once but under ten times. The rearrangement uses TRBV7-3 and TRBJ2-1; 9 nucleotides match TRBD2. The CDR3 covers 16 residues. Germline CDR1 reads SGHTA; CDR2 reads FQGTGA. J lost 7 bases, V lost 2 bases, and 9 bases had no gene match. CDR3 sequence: CASSLRLGTSFNEQFF. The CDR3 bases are TGTGCCAGCAGCTTACGACTGGGGACTAGCTTTAATGAGCAGTTCTTC.

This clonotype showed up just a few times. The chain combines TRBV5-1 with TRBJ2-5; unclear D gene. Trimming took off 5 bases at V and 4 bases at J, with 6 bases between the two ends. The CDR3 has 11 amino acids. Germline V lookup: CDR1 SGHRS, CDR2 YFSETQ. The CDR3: CASRAGETQYF. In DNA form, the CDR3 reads TGCGCCAGCAGGGCAGGAGAGACCCAGTACTTC.